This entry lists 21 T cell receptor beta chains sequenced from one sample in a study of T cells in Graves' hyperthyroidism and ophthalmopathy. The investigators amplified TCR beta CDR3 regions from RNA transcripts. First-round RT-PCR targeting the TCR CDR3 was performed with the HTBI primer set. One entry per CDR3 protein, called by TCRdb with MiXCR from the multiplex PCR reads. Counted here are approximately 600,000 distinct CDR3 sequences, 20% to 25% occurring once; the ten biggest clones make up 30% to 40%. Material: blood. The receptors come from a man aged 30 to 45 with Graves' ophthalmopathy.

In DNA form, the CDR3 reads TGCGCCAGCAGCCAAGGAGGAGGAACAGCCTCCTACGAGCAGTACTTC. The encoded protein is CASSQGGGTASYEQYF. This chain uses TRBV5-1 with TRBJ2-7; D may be TRBD2 (5 bases). Germline CDR1 SGHRS, CDR2 YFSETQ. Trimming took off 4 bases at V and 0 bases at J, with 17 bases between the two ends. The CDR3 covers 16 residues.

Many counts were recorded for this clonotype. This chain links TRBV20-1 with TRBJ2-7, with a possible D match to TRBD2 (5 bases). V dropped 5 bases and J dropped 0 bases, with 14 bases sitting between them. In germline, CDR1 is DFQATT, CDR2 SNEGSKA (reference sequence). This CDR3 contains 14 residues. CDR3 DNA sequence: TGCAGTGCTGACCCAGAGGGTCTCTCCTACGAGCAGTACTTC. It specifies CSADPEGLSYEQYF.

In DNA form, the CDR3 reads TGTGCCAGCAGTTTCGTAATAACGGGAGACCACTACGAGCAGTACTTC. Translation: CASSFVITGDHYEQYF. V gene TRBV6-2 or TRBV6-3 combines with J gene TRBJ2-7; the D gene is possibly TRBD2 (6 bases). Per the germline V gene, CDR1 is MNHEY and CDR2 is SVGEGT. The CDR3 runs to 16 residues. V was cut by 4 bases and J by 3 bases, with 19 bases left in between.

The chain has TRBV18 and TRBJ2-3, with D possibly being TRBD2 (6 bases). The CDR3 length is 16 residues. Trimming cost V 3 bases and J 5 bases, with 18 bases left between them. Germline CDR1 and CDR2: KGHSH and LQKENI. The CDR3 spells CASSPRGRAGGDTQYF. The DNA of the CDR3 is TGTGCCAGCTCACCTCGGGGCCGTGCCGGGGGAGATACGCAGTATTTT. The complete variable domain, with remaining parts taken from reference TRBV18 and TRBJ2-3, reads NAGVMQNPRHLVRRRGQEARLRCSPMKGHSHVYWYRQLPEEGLKFMVYLQKENIIDESGMPKERFSAEFPKEGPSILRIQQVVRGDSAAYFCASSPRGRAGGDTQYFGPGTRLTVL.

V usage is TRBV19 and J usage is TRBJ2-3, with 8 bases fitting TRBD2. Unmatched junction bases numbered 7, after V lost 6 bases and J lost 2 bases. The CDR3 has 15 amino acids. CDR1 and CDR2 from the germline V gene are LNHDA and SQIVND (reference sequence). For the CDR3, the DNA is TGTGCCAGTAGACGAACTAGCGGCATCACAGATACGCAGTATTTT. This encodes CASRRTSGITDTQYF.

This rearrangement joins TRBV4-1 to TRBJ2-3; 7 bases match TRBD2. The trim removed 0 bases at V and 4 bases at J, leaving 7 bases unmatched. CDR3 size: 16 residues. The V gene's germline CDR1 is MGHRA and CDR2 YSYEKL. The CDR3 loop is CASSQDPSGVADTQYF. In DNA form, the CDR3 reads TGCGCCAGCAGCCAAGATCCTAGCGGTGTTGCAGATACGCAGTATTTT.

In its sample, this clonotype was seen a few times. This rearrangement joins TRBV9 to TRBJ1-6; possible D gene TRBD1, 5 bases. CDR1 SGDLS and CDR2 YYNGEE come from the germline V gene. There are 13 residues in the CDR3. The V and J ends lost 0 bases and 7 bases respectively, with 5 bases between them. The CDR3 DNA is TGTGCCAGCAGCGTAGGGACAAATTCACCCCTCCACTTT. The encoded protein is CASSVGTNSPLHF.

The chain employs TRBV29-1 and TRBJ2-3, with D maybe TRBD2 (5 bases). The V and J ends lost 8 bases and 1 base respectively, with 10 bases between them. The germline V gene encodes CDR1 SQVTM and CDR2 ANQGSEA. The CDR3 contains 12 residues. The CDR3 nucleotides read TGCAGCCCGGTGAGGGGCACAGATACGCAGTATTTT. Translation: CSPVRGTDTQYF.

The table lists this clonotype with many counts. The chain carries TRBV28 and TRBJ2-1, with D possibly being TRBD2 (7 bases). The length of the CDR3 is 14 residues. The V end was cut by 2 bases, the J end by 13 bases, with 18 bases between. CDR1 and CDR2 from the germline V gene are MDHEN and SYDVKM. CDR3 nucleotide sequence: TGTGCCAGCAGTTTAAGGGGGGGGGTGCATTATCAGTTCTTC. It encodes CASSLRGGVHYQFF.

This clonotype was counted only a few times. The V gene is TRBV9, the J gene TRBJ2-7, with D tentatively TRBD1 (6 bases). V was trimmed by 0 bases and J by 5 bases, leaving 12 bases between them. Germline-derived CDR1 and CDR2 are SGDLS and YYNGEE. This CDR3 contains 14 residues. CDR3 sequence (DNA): TGTGCCAGCAGCGTAGCAGGGGAATTCGACGAGCAGTACTTC. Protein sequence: CASSVAGEFDEQYF.

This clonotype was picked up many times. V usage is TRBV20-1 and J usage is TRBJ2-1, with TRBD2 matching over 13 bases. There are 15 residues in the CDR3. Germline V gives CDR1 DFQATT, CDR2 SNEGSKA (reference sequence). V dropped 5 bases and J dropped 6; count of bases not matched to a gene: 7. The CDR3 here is CSAQRLAGGSNEQFF. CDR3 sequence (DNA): TGCAGTGCTCAGAGACTAGCGGGGGGCAGCAATGAGCAGTTCTTC.

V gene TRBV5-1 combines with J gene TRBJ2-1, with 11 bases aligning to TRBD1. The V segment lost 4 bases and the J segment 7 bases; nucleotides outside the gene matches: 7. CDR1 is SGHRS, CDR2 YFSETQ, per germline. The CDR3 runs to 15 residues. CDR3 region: CASSPDRGPGNEQFF. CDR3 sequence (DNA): TGCGCCAGCAGCCCGGACAGGGGGCCAGGGAATGAGCAGTTCTTC. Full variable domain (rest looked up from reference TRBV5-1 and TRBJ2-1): KAGVTQTPRYLIKTRGQQVTLSCSPISGHRSVSWYQQTPGQGLQFLFEYFSETQRNKGNFPGRFSGRQFSNSRSEMNVSTLELGDSALYLCASSPDRGPGNEQFFGPGTRLTVL.

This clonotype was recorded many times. This chain's CDR3 is CASSFRDKTYEQYF. Written as DNA, the CDR3 is TGTGCCAGCAGTTTCCGGGACAAGACCTACGAGCAGTACTTC. This chain links TRBV27 with TRBJ2-7; TRBD1 is a possible D gene (6 bases). Germline V gene lookup returns CDR1 MNHEY and CDR2 SMNVEV (reference sequence). The ends were cut back, 3 bases at V and 2 bases at J, with 11 bases in the middle. The CDR3 totals 14 residues.

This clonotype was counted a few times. CDR3 nucleotides: TGTGCCAGCAGACGACAGGGAGGCTCACAAGAGACCCAGTACTTC. It encodes CASRRQGGSQETQYF. The chain links TRBV6-2 or TRBV6-3 to TRBJ2-5, with a possible D match to TRBD1 (7 bases). Germline loops: CDR1 MNHEY, CDR2 SVGEGT. The CDR3 length is 15 residues. Deletions cut 6 bases from V and 2 bases from J, with 16 bases between.

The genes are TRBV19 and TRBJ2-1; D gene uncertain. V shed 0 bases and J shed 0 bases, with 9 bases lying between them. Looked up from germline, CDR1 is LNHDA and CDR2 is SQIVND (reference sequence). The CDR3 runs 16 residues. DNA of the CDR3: TGTGCCAGTAGTATAGACGGTTGGAGCTCCTACAATGAGCAGTTCTTC. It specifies CASSIDGWSSYNEQFF. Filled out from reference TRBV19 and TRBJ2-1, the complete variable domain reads DGGITQSPKYLFRKEGQNVTLSCEQNLNHDAMYWYRQDPGQGLRLIYYSQIVNDFQKGDIAEGYSVSREKKESFPLTVTSAQKNPTAFYLCASSIDGWSSYNEQFFGPGTRLTVL.

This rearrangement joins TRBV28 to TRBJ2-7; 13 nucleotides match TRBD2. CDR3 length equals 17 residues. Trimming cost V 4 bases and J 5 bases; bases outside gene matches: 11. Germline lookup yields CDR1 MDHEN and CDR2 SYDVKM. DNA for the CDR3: TGTGCCAGCAGTTCCCCGGGACTAGCGGGAAGGGGCGACGAGCAGTACTTC. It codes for CASSSPGLAGRGDEQYF.

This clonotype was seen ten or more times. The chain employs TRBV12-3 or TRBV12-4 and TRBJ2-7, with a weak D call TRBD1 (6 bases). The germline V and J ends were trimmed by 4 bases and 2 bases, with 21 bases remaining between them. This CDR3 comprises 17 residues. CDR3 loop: CASSSRNTGQPAYEQYF. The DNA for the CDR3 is TGTGCCAGCAGTTCCCGTAATACAGGACAGCCAGCCTACGAGCAGTACTTC.

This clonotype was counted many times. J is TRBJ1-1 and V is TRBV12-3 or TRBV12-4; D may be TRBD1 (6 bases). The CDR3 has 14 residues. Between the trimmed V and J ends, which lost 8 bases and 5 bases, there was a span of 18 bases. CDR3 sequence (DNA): TGTGCCAGCCTAGTACAGGGATTTGGTACTGAAGCTTTCTTT. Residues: CASLVQGFGTEAFF.

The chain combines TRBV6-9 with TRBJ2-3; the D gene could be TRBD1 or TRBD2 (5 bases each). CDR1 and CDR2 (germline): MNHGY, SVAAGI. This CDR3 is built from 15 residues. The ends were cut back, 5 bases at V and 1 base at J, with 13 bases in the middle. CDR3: CASSEGPGRTDTQYF. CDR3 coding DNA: TGTGCCAGCAGTGAGGGACCAGGCCGCACAGATACGCAGTATTTT.

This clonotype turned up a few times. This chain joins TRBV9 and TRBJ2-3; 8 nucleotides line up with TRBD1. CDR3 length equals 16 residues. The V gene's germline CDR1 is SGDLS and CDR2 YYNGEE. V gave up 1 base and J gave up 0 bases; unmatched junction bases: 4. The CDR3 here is CASSVQGAGSTDTQYF. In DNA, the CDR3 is TGTGCCAGCAGCGTACAGGGGGCTGGTAGCACAGATACGCAGTATTTT.

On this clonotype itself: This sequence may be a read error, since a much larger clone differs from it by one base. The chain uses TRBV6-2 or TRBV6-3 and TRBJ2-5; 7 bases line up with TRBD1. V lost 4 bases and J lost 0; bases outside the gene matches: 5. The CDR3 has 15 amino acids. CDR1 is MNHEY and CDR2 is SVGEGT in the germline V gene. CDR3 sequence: CASSWGQQYQETQYF. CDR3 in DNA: TGTGCCAGCAGTTGGGGACAGCAGTACCAAGAGACCCAGTACTTC.